These 32 T cell receptor beta chains were all obtained from the same sample, sequenced in a study of Ad26.COV2.S vaccination and SARS-CoV-2 variants. The table came from immunoSEQ multiplex PCR; TCRdb's copy has only in-frame clones and leaves some out. The sample contains approximately 410,000 clones, about nine tenths of which appear only once. The sample's treatment: roughly 20 received Ad26.COV2.S at low or high dose, single or two shots; five or six received placebo; per-sample allocation not given. Sampling was done on day 63 after the first vaccine or placebo injection. The specimen comprised peripheral blood, sampled in a trial of Ad26.COV2.S vaccine versus placebo. The receptors come from a person between 18 and 65 years old who received the Ad26.COV2.S COVID-19 vaccine or a placebo.

This chain joins TRBV11-2 and TRBJ2-7; D is perhaps TRBD2 (6 bases). V was trimmed by 5 bases and J by 3 bases, leaving 17 bases between them. The CDR3 runs 15 residues. Looked up from germline, CDR1 is SGHAT and CDR2 is FQNNGV. The CDR3 DNA reads as TGTGCCAGCAGCCCCGTGGCGGGGATCCGCTACGAGCAGTACTTC. Amino acids: CASSPVAGIRYEQYF.

The rearrangement joins TRBV19 to TRBJ2-7, with a tentative D call TRBD1 (6 bases). Between the trimmed V and J ends, which lost 1 base and 3 bases, there was a span of 10 bases. Per the germline V gene, CDR1 is LNHDA and CDR2 is SQIVND (reference sequence). There are 14 residues in the CDR3. In nucleotides, the CDR3 is TGTGCCAGTAGTATAGCTTACAGGGACTACGAGCAGTACTTC. This codes for CASSIAYRDYEQYF.

The J gene is TRBJ1-1, the V gene TRBV5-6; D unclear. CDR1 and CDR2 from the germline V gene are SGHDT and YYEEEE. This CDR3 is built from 15 residues. Trimming pared 1 base from V and 0 bases from J, leaving 10 bases between. CDR3 bases: TGTGCCAGCAGCTTGTCTGCTGGGATGAACACTGAAGCTTTCTTT. It translates to CASSLSAGMNTEAFF.

CDR3 in DNA: TGTGCCAGCAGTTTTACAGGGACCACTGAAGCTTTCTTT. It yields the protein CASSFTGTTEAFF. The chain combines TRBV9 with TRBJ1-1, with D possibly being TRBD1 (6 bases). The CDR3 totals 13 residues. Trimming stripped 5 bases from V and 4 bases from J, with 12 bases between. Germline values: CDR1 SGDLS, CDR2 YYNGEE.

V gene TRBV24-1 combines with J gene TRBJ2-6; 8 bases are a match to TRBD1. Germline trimming cut 3 bases from V and 2 bases from J; bases unmatched to any gene: 5. Germline CDR1 KGHDR, CDR2 SFDVKD. The CDR3 spans 17 residues. CDR3 nucleotide sequence: TGTGCCACCAGTGATCCGGGACAGGTGGCTGGGGCCAACGTCCTGACTTTC. Translation: CATSDPGQVAGANVLTF.

As regards this clone: Compared with germline, one end of the junction differs, possibly owing to a read error. This sequence joins TRBV2 and TRBJ1-2; D perhaps matches TRBD1 (6 bases). The CDR3 contains 13 residues. The germline V gene has CDR1 SNHLY and CDR2 FYNNEI. DNA of the CDR3: TGTGCCAGCAGCGAAAACGATCAGGGGTGGGGGAACTTC. Its protein product is CASSENDQGWGNF.

The chain joins TRBV7-9 to TRBJ1-2; D is undetermined. The V gene's germline CDR1 is SEHNR and CDR2 FQNEAQ (reference sequence). The CDR3 totals 8 residues. V was clipped by 11 bases and J by 6 bases, with 4 bases between them. In DNA form, the CDR3 reads TGTGCCTTGGATGGCTACACCTTC. Translation: CALDGYTF.

This rearrangement joins TRBV19 to TRBJ2-7; a possible D gene is TRBD2 (5 bases). The CDR3 is made up of 13 amino acids. Deletions cut 9 bases from V and 3 bases from J, with 15 bases between. CDR1 and CDR2 from the germline V gene are LNHDA and SQIVND (reference sequence). The CDR3 protein is CASALAGDYEQYF. The CDR3 DNA reads TGTGCCAGCGCCTTAGCCGGGGACTACGAGCAGTACTTC.

The chain joins TRBV30 to TRBJ1-1, with 9 bases fitting TRBD1. The CDR3 totals 14 residues. The V segment lost 5 bases and the J segment 10 bases; nucleotides outside the gene matches: 14. Germline CDR1 reads GTSNPN; CDR2 reads SVGIG (reference sequence). DNA of the CDR3: TGTGCCTGGGCGGGACAGGGCGCTACCAGGGGAGCTTTCTTT. This sequence encodes CAWAGQGATRGAFF. Supplemented by reference TRBV30 and TRBJ1-1, the full variable domain reads SQTIHQWPATLVQPVGSPLSLECTVEGTSNPNLYWYRQAAGRGLQLLFYSVGIGQISSEVPQNLSASRPQDRQFILSSKKLLLSDSGFYLCAWAGQGATRGAFFGQGTRLTVV.

The rearrangement uses TRBV4-3 and TRBJ1-1; unclear D gene. CDR3 length: 15 residues. The germline V and J ends were trimmed by 1 base and 4 bases, with 13 bases remaining between them. Germline assignment: CDR1 LGHNA and CDR2 YSLEER. The chain's CDR3 is CASSQGRLDSTEAFF. The CDR3 nucleotides are TGCGCCAGCAGCCAAGGTCGTCTGGATAGCACTGAAGCTTTCTTT.

The CDR3 protein is CASSRGWGDTTDTQYF. The CDR3 DNA reads TGTGCCAGCAGCCGGGGCTGGGGAGACACCACAGATACGCAGTATTTT. This chain links TRBV9 with TRBJ2-3; either TRBD1 or TRBD2 may supply D (5 bases each). Trimming took off 4 bases at V and 2 bases at J, with 17 bases between the two ends. The CDR3 totals 16 residues. Germline V gene lookup returns CDR1 SGDLS and CDR2 YYNGEE.

The rearrangement links TRBV6-5 to TRBJ2-7; unclear D gene. V lost 0 bases to trimming and J lost 0 bases, with 6 bases between them. This CDR3 contains 14 residues. CDR1 MNHEY and CDR2 SVGAGI come from the germline V gene. Here the CDR3 reads CASSYSGYSYEQYF. The CDR3 nucleotides read TGTGCCAGCAGTTACTCTGGGTACTCCTACGAGCAGTACTTC.

The chain is built from TRBV7-2 and TRBJ2-2; a possible D gene is TRBD2 (6 bases). CDR3 length equals 15 residues. V was clipped by 1 base and J by 4 bases, with 10 bases between them. CDR1 is SGHTA and CDR2 is FQGNSA in the germline V gene. This CDR3 is CASSLVAGGTGELFF. Here the CDR3 DNA reads TGTGCCAGCAGCTTAGTAGCCGGGGGCACCGGGGAGCTGTTTTTT.

This rearrangement joins TRBV21-1 to TRBJ2-7. TRBV21-1 is assigned pseudogene status. This CDR3 spans 18 amino acids. CDR3 protein: CASTKGDDGYPPTYEQYF. As DNA, the CDR3 is TGTGCCAGCACCAAAGGAGACGACGGATACCCCCCTACCTACGAGCAGTACTTC.

As regards this clone: The junction departs from germline at one end; a sequencing error may be responsible. The rearrangement links TRBV7-7 to TRBJ2-1, with 15 bases matching TRBD2. There are 17 residues in the CDR3. CDR1 is SSHAT and CDR2 is FNYEAQ in the germline V gene (reference sequence). The chain's CDR3 is CASSPGLAGGSYNEQFF. As DNA, the CDR3 is TGTGCTAGCAGCCCGGGACTAGCGGGGGGTTCCTACAATGAGCAGTTCTTC.

This chain links TRBV2 with TRBJ2-5; 13 bases line up with TRBD2. Germline V lookup: CDR1 SNHLY, CDR2 FYNNEI. J lost 5 bases, V lost 5 bases, and 2 bases had no gene match. This CDR3 has 14 residues. Here the CDR3 DNA reads TGTGCCAGCAGTCCGACTAGCGGGGGGGAGACCCAGTACTTC. Encoded protein: CASSPTSGGETQYF.

This chain connects TRBV9 to TRBJ2-2; unclear D gene. Trimming took off 4 bases at V and 4 bases at J, with 5 bases between the two ends. This CDR3 contains 12 residues. CDR1 is SGDLS and CDR2 is YYNGEE in the germline V gene. CDR3 protein: CASSPRTGELFF. CDR3 sequence (DNA): TGTGCCAGCAGCCCACGCACCGGGGAGCTGTTTTTT.

The chain uses TRBV30 and TRBJ1-6; TRBD1 might be the D (6 bases). CDR1 and CDR2 from the germline V gene are GTSNPN and SVGIG (reference sequence). The V end was cut by 7 bases, the J end by 4 bases, with 11 bases between. This CDR3 region has 13 residues. CDR3 sequence reads: CAYRGQYNSPLHF. DNA of the CDR3: TGTGCCTACAGAGGACAGTATAATTCACCCCTCCACTTT.

The chain links TRBV3-1 (or the pseudogene TRBV3-2) to TRBJ2-1; the match to TRBD1 covers 7 bases. CDR1 is LGHDT and CDR2 is YNNKEL in the germline V gene (reference sequence). CDR3 length: 15 amino acids. With V trimmed by 3 bases and J by 5 bases, 7 bases remained unmatched. The CDR3 loop is CASSHKYRGNNEQFF. CDR3 nucleotide sequence: TGTGCCAGCAGCCATAAGTACAGGGGCAACAATGAGCAGTTCTTC.

V and J are TRBV30 and TRBJ1-2; TRBD1 matches 9 bases. The CDR3 has 14 residues. CDR1 is GTSNPN, CDR2 SVGIG, per germline (reference sequence). V dropped 0 bases and J dropped 8; count of bases not matched to a gene: 7. The CDR3 DNA sequence: TGTGCCTGGAGTGTCCCGGGACAGGGCGGAGGCTACACCTTC. This encodes CAWSVPGQGGGYTF.

This sequence joins TRBV6-5 and TRBJ2-7, with D uncertain. The ends were cut back, 0 bases at V and 3 bases at J, with 9 bases in the middle. Germline V lookup: CDR1 MNHEY, CDR2 SVGAGI. The CDR3 has 14 amino acids. The CDR3 reads CASSYSGQVYEQYF. The CDR3 bases are TGTGCCAGCAGTTACTCAGGTCAGGTCTACGAGCAGTACTTC.

The V gene is TRBV5-4, the J gene TRBJ2-5; TRBD1 agrees at 7 bases. With 1 base clipped from V and 3 bases from J, the junction kept 12 bases outside the gene matches. The CDR3 runs 17 residues. Looked up from germline, CDR1 is SGHNT and CDR2 is YYREEE (reference sequence). This CDR3 reads CASSLKHGQDSEETQYF. Here the CDR3 DNA reads TGTGCCAGCAGCTTGAAGCATGGACAGGACAGTGAAGAGACCCAGTACTTC. Combining the CDR3 with reference TRBV5-4 and TRBJ2-5 gives the whole variable domain ETGVTQSPTHLIKTRGQQVTLRCSSQSGHNTVSWYQQALGQGPQFIFQYYREEENGRGNFPPRFSGLQFPNYSSELNVNALELDDSALYLCASSLKHGQDSEETQYFGPGTRLLVL.

The V gene is TRBV19, the J gene TRBJ1-3, with unresolved D. Trimming left V 6 bases short and J 1 base short, with 25 bases between. Germline loops: CDR1 LNHDA, CDR2 SQIVND (reference sequence). This CDR3 region has 19 residues. The DNA of the CDR3 is TGTGCCAGTAGCCCTCCGGAGATATCTCGAAGGGAGTCTGGAAACACCATATATTTT. This codes for CASSPPEISRRESGNTIYF.

The V call is TRBV5-1, the J call TRBJ2-7; the match to TRBD1 covers 8 bases. The J segment lost 5 bases and the V segment lost 0 bases, leaving 13 bases of the junction unmatched. Germline CDR1 SGHRS, CDR2 YFSETQ. This CDR3 has 17 amino acids. In nucleotides, the CDR3 is TGCGCCAGCAGCTTGGTGGCGCCAGGGGGCCCTTTGGACGAGCAGTACTTC. As protein: CASSLVAPGGPLDEQYF.

The rearrangement links TRBV28 to TRBJ2-3, with D possibly being TRBD2 (5 bases). Per germline, CDR1 MDHEN and CDR2 SYDVKM. Trimming left V 6 bases short and J 1 base short, with 17 bases between. The CDR3 runs 16 residues. The CDR3 sequence: CASSSLPGTRTDTQYF. DNA for the CDR3: TGTGCCAGCAGCTCTCTTCCGGGAACCCGCACAGATACGCAGTATTTT.

The chain's CDR3 is CATSAGAEEKLFF. The CDR3 DNA sequence: TGTGCCACCAGTGCCGGGGCGGAAGAAAAACTGTTTTTT. This chain connects TRBV24-1 to TRBJ1-4, with D perhaps matching TRBD1 (5 bases). Germline CDR1 reads KGHDR; CDR2 reads SFDVKD. V lost 5 bases and J lost 8, with 11 bases in between. This CDR3 has 13 residues.

In DNA form, the CDR3 reads TGTGCCAGCAGCCTGGACAGGGCCTACGAGCAGTACTTC. It translates to CASSLDRAYEQYF. V is TRBV11-2 and J is TRBJ2-7; 8 nucleotides align to TRBD1. CDR1 is SGHAT and CDR2 is FQNNGV in the germline V gene. The CDR3 has 13 amino acids. The V segment lost 5 bases and the J segment 2 bases; nucleotides outside the gene matches: 2. The variable domain in full, completed from reference TRBV11-2 and TRBJ2-7, reads EAGVAQSPRYKIIEKRQSVAFWCNPISGHATLYWYQQILGQGPKLLIQFQNNGVVDDSQLPKDRFSAERLKGVDSTLKIQPAKLEDSAVYLCASSLDRAYEQYFGPGTRLTVT.

This clone appeared once. This chain uses TRBV2 with TRBJ1-1, with D possibly matching TRBD1 (5 bases). Germline loops: CDR1 SNHLY, CDR2 FYNNEI. The CDR3 has 14 amino acids. V dropped 10 bases and J dropped 1 base, with 16 bases sitting between them. The CDR3 loop is CATQAGGTNTEAFF. DNA for the CDR3: TGTGCCACCCAGGCGGGGGGTACGAACACTGAAGCTTTCTTT.

This chain joins TRBV19 and TRBJ2-7; 10 bases align to TRBD1. Trimming removed 4 bases from V and 4 bases from J; junction bases left unmatched: 7. Germline V gene lookup returns CDR1 LNHDA and CDR2 SQIVND (reference sequence). The CDR3 length is 15 residues. The CDR3 coding sequence is TGTGCCAGTAGTAGGTCGGACAGGGGGTCGTACGAGCAGTACTTC. It is translated as CASSRSDRGSYEQYF.

The chain is built from TRBV6-5 and TRBJ2-5; no reliable D call. Germline lookup yields CDR1 MNHEY and CDR2 SVGAGI. Deletions cut 8 bases from V and 1 base from J, with 11 bases between. There are 13 residues in the CDR3. DNA for the CDR3: TGTGCCAGCTTTGAGGACGGCCAAGAGACCCAGTACTTC. Translating it yields CASFEDGQETQYF.

The chain carries TRBV5-1 and TRBJ2-1; maybe TRBD1 (5 bases). The CDR3 covers 16 residues. Germline V lookup: CDR1 SGHRS, CDR2 YFSETQ. Trimming pared 0 bases from V and 4 bases from J, leaving 14 bases between. The CDR3 spells CASSLALSQGYNEQFF. The CDR3 nucleotides are TGCGCCAGCAGCTTGGCTCTTAGTCAGGGATACAATGAGCAGTTCTTC.

V usage is TRBV18 and J usage is TRBJ2-2, with 9 bases lining up with TRBD1. V lost 4 bases, J lost 7 bases, and 13 bases stayed unmatched. Germline CDR1 KGHSH, CDR2 LQKENI. The CDR3 has 17 residues. The CDR3 spells CASSQAVGTGFFGELFF. The DNA of the CDR3 is TGTGCCAGCTCACAGGCGGTCGGGACAGGGTTCTTCGGGGAGCTGTTTTTT.